What follows describes a single TCR beta chain. This receptor's antigen is unknown. Qualities for individual bases were not recorded, and no much larger clone is one base off. V is clipped by 6 bases and J by 4 bases, and the sequence between their germline boundaries is 6 bases long. Based on the germline V gene, the CDR1 and CDR2 sequences are SNHLY and FYNNEI. CDR3 length: 11 amino acids, cysteine to phenylalanine. Only the CDR3 portion is preserved as DNA: 33 bases, with reading frame beginning at the first base. The library relied on the immunoSEQ multiplex PCR assay. For the multiplex PCR, a mixture combining 60 forward primers for TCR Vbeta segments and 13 reverse primers for TCR Jbeta segments was used. A multiplex PCR assay on genomic DNA amplified the CDR3 region of rearranged TCR beta genes. The Illumina HiSeq System was used to sequence the amplified TCR beta libraries as 87-base-pair reads. The study's processing was this. A later analysis tallied roughly 80 million unique TCR beta chains across the 666 repertoires, and about 10 million of those chains were shared by two or more donors. Raw reads were error-corrected and collapsed into unique sequences by a nearest-neighbor algorithm in which closely related sequences were merged to remove PCR and sequencing errors. V, D and J gene segments were assigned by aligning CDR3 sequences to IMGT reference sequences. For a sequence to be retained, a match of at least six nucleotides was required to both a V gene segment and a J gene segment. Rearrangements were classified as productive when the CDR3 lacked stop codons and remained in frame with V and J, and all other rearrangements were classified as non-productive. Following IMGT convention, CDR3 was defined as the stretch from the second conserved V-encoded cysteine up to the conserved J-encoded phenylalanine. In an earlier analysis of around 540 of the donors, sequences lacking an unambiguous match to a single V gene segment were excluded. In an earlier analysis of 587 of the donors, V segments were called functional above 56.7% productive rearrangements and were called segregating when the between-donor standard deviation exceeded 5%. A statistical classification framework was built to diagnose cytomegalovirus status from the catalog of TCR beta chain sequences. A later analysis assigned V and J genes by comparing TCR nucleotide sequences with IMGT/GENE-DB human TR gene sequences. Using the TCRdist pipeline, a later analysis assigned CDR3 sequences along with most-parsimonious VDJ recombination scenarios. In a later analysis, each TCR beta chain was defined by its CDR3 amino acid sequence together with its V-gene family, and reads lacking a unique V-gene family were excluded. As a way to deal with suspected cross-contamination and a sequencing artifact, a later analysis dropped nearly 600 nucleotide sequences that were highly shared and had low generation probability. A later analysis calculated a clonal expansion index for each public chain from normalized within-repertoire ranks of inferred template counts. A later analysis computed generation probabilities with a VDJ recombination model fitted to out-of-frame rearrangements, and checked the results against IGoR. Hypergeometric tests were used in a later analysis to score TCR-TCR, TCR-HLA and TCR-CMV co-occurrence, with a repertoire-size bias correction applied to the TCR pairs. To estimate false discovery rates, a later analysis permuted the HLA or CMV assignments 20 times. In a later analysis, co-occurring TCRs were grouped using DBSCAN, and TCRdist sequence similarity was added for clustering within HLA-allele-positive subsets. For co-occurrence clustering, repertoires with fewer than 30,000 or more than 120,000 public chains were excluded, along with a handful of repertoires with anomalous nucleotide sharing. What TCRdb holds here is the immuneACCESS table cut down to in-frame rearrangements. Part of the clones is not present; checked against another copy, under half of the missing clones reflect an unresolved V gene, and the others are unexplained. D and trimming were read from the DNA, whereas the V and J calls and clone size are those reported in that table. Across this sample there are approximately 100,000 clones, with roughly 81% seen only once. Jointly, the top ten make up about 1.5% of the sample.

In total, 630 or so healthy bone marrow donors made up the cohort. At the time of sampling, all cohort members were nominally healthy, though unrecorded immune exposures were likely present. The donor was CMV seronegative and was included in the group of several hundred seronegative cohort members. Every donor gave a peripheral blood sample, and the peripheral blood mononuclear cells from that sample were used for TCR beta sequencing. The Qiagen DNeasy Blood Extraction Kit was used to extract genomic DNA from the blood cell samples. These data are taken from a study of cytomegalovirus exposure and HLA in healthy donors (dated by TCRdb to about 2017). As for the study more broadly: In an earlier analysis of approximately 500 of the donors, about 260 Gb of sequence data and approximately 100 million unique TCR beta sequences from 150 million to 200 million T cells were reported. An early release that covered fewer than 750 HLA-typed donors contained 300 to 350 gigabases of sequencing data and tens of millions of unique TCR sequences. Of the roughly 400 genotyped donors, 81% were placed in the genetic ancestry cluster associated with self-reported Caucasian donors. The study aimed to test whether cataloging public T cell receptors could reveal signatures of past pathogen exposure. The study profiled the T cell repertoires of around 700 subjects by immunosequencing and related them to cytomegalovirus serostatus. Besides the first cohort of around 700 subjects, a separate validation cohort made up of around 120 different subjects was used. To predict cytomegalovirus infection status, the study combined high-throughput TCR immunosequencing, statistical association of individual TCRs with disease status, and machine learning. In a later analysis, previously published TCR beta repertoires from 600 to 850 donors were re-analyzed and high-resolution HLA genotyping was added so that TCR occurrence patterns could be studied. The later analysis used no new phenotypic data to find candidate immune exposures, relying instead on TCR beta sequences and their occurrence across donors. In an earlier analysis of several hundred of the donors, high-throughput TCR beta sequencing was used to judge whether each TCR beta V gene segment behaved as functional or pseudogenic. Donor age, sex, ethnicity and CMV serostatus were compiled alongside the repertoire data. A later genetic analysis took genome-wide SNP genotypes for 398 of the 666 donors and used that subset as a discovery cohort. All discovery cohort repertoires had been generated using a single sequencing platform. Both class I and class II loci were covered by HLA typing, at four-digit resolution. The number of donors typed differed by locus, with roughly 629-640 for A, B, C, DRB1 and DQB1, 522 for DQA1, 606 for DPA1, and about 450 for DPB1. Five DR-DQ haplotypes were treated as single units for association and clustering because of strong linkage in the cohort. On average, over 200,000 unique TCR beta nucleotide sequences were sequenced per donor among 398 genotyped donors of the cohort, with roughly a sixth of those sequences being non-productive. Overall study results and their limits: At a false discovery rate of 0.05, a later analysis linked around 17,000 TCR beta sequences to specific HLA alleles. Roughly uniform sequencing depth across donors was assumed in presence/absence analyses, although this assumption may not hold. In an earlier analysis of roughly 560 of the donors, most TCR beta V segments were observed in productive rearrangements about 87% or about 30% of the time, broadly matching IMGT annotations. A later analysis reported that several top co-occurrence clusters appeared linked to parvovirus B19, influenza, CMV and Epstein-Barr virus. This cohort had only TCR beta chains sequenced, and the lack of alpha or paired-chain data limited which features could be detected. The study listed 170 or so TCR beta chains as associated with cytomegalovirus. In a later genetic analysis, fewer N-insertions in productive TCRs were reported among donors in an Asian-associated ancestry cluster than the roughly 700-donor mean. The classifier was reported to diagnose cytomegalovirus status with high specificity and sensitivity in both the original and validation cohorts. Most TCR sequences were observed very rarely across donors, whereas some public TCRs were present in many individuals. Some IMGT-functional V segments, including TRBV6-2 and TRBV6-3, could not be distinguished by the 87-base-pair reads and were therefore excluded. The earlier analysis of fewer than 750 of the donors excluded 15 to 20 rarely observed V segments, including chromosome 9 orphons, because counts were too low. A later genetic analysis associated a missense DCLRE1C variant with V-gene and J-gene trimming of TCR beta chains, and an independent cohort replicated the association. The authors suggested that the approach could potentially be generalized to other disease states and immunological phenotypes. A few of the identified cytomegalovirus-associated TCR beta chains were confirmed in vitro to be specific for cytomegalovirus antigens. In a later analysis, HLA-associated TCR beta chains were found to be more clonally expanded and to have lower generation probabilities than equally common non-associated chains. When HLA alleles, especially DR and DQ, strongly co-occurred, attributing TCR associations to individual alleles was difficult. HLA typing was unavailable for some donors at each locus, so association tests used only the typed subset. A further reported finding was that TCR beta sequences accurately predicted the HLA-A and HLA-B alleles for most subjects in the first cohort. Linkage disequilibrium might explain the correlated functional status among segregating V segments, but an unknown experimental factor could not be excluded. For the cohort, immune exposure information was limited to CMV serostatus. According to a later analysis, TCR association rates differed among HLA loci, with DRB1 alleles showing the most associated TCRs and HLA-C alleles showing the fewest. A cluster of highly shared sequence variants was judged likely to be a technical artifact of the sequencing pipeline. A later analysis found that most CMV-associated TCR beta chains appeared HLA-restricted, with HLA associations seemingly driven largely by CMV exposure.

The TCR comes from a man aged 35 to 55 in good health and CMV-seronegative. This sequence uses TRBV2 and TRBJ1-2, with no reliable assignment of the D segment. Specimen: PBMCs. The CDR3 reads CASRESYGYTF. The DNA reads as follows: TGTGCCAGCAGGGAGAGCTATGGCTACACCTTC.